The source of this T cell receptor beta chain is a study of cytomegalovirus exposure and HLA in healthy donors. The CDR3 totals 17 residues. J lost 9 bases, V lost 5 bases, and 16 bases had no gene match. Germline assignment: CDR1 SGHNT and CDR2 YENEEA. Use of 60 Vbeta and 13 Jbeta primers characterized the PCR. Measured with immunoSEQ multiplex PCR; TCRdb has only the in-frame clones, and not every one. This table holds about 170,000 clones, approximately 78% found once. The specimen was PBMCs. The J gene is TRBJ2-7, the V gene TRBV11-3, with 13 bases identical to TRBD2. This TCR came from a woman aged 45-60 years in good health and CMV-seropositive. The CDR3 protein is CASSHGTSGKTLRRQYF. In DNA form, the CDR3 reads TGTGCCAGCAGCCACGGGACTAGCGGGAAGACTCTACGAAGGCAGTACTTC. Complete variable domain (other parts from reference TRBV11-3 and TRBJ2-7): EAGVVQSPRYKIIEKKQPVAFWCNPISGHNTLYWYLQNLGQGPELLIRYENEEAVDDSQLPKDRFSAERLKGVDSTLKIQPAELGDSAVYLCASSHGTSGKTLRRQYFGPGTRLTVT.